Here is one T cell receptor beta chain with its context. Its target is not known. They ran version v3.0 of the immunoSEQ assay at survey level. Here immunoSEQ multiplex PCR was the method, and the copy in TCRdb shows in-frame clones only, minus some. The sample shows approximately 20,000 clones, around four fifths of them seen only once. The germline V gene has CDR1 SNHLY and CDR2 FYNNEI. The CDR3 is 13 residues long. This record comes from a study of long-term antiretroviral therapy in people with HIV. Study findings and constraints: Dominant in the repertoire at all time points were clones expanded before ART.

The sequence was obtained from a man aged 35 to 55 with HIV. The V gene is TRBV2, the J gene TRBJ1-3, with D possibly TRBD1 on 6 matching bases. Sequencing was performed on unsorted PBMCs, taken 1.6 years after starting antiretroviral therapy. The CDR3 protein is CGVPGATGNTIYF. CDR3 nucleotides: TGTGGGGTGCCGGGGGCGACGGGAAACACCATATATTTT. Full variable domain (remainder filled in from reference TRBV2 and TRBJ1-3): EPEVTQTPSHQVTQMGQEVILRCVPISNHLYFYWYRQILGQKVEFLVSFYNNEISEKSEIFDDQFSVERPDGSNFTLKIRSTKLEDSAMYFCGVPGATGNTIYFGEGSWLTVV.